The sequence of this TCR beta chain was determined in a study of T-cell memory formation after mild COVID-19 (dated by TCRdb to the early 2020s). In terms of the full investigation: Most TCR sequence clusters were specific to one of the two donors. Longitudinal TCRalpha and TCRbeta repertoire sequencing tracked T-cell clones expanding and contracting after mild COVID-19 in a couple of donors. Two young, previously healthy adult volunteers made up the cohort, one male and one female.

Only a few counts were recorded for this clonotype. It lacks a known antigen. The record has no base qualities; no much larger clone is one base away. Ficoll-Paque density gradient centrifugation was used to isolate PBMCs. On the study overall, not on this receptor specifically: Some responding clones were detected in pre-infection memory, suggesting pre-existing cross-reactive memory T cells joined the SARS-CoV-2 response. Whether the second-wave clones peaking on day 37 were SARS-CoV-2 specific was not confirmed. The study included only a couple of mild cases, and larger cohorts that include severe cases with pre-infection samples were judged to be necessary. Contracting CD4+ clones turned up mainly in the CM and EM memory subsets, whereas EMRA was where CD8+ clones were enriched. Clones contracting from day 15 to 85 had balanced CD4/CD8 phenotypes, while a second wave expanding from day 15 to 37 was biased towards CD4+.

The CDR3 goes from the cysteine to the phenylalanine over 18 residues. The entry retains the CDR3 DNA only, 54 bases that are in frame from base 1. CDR1 SGHVS and CDR2 FQNEAQ are derived from the germline V gene. V is trimmed back by 7 bases and J by 4 bases, and the junction contains 12 bases that no gene match accounts for. The instrument was an Illumina NovaSeq 6000. Using 5'RACE with constant-segment primers, TCRalpha and TCRbeta cDNA libraries were constructed, with sample barcodes and unique molecular identifiers added in the process. RNA was extracted from every sample with Trizol reagent. Amplification of the libraries took two PCR steps, and the second step added a second sample barcode plus Illumina TruSeq adapters. Libraries were sequenced on an Illumina NovaSeq with 2 x 150 bp paired-end reads. The paper's data handling went like this. Demultiplexing of reads and collapsing into UMI-guided consensus sequences were performed with migec v1.2.7. Using mixcr v2.1.11, the UMI consensuses were aligned to TRA and TRB V and J templates and assembled into clonotypes. Expanded or contracted clonotypes were those called significant by both edgeR and NoisET, with noise models trained on biological replicates. edgeR calls used a false discovery rate-adjusted p below 0.01 and a log2 fold-change threshold of 1. As an exploratory analysis of dynamics, PCA with hierarchical clustering was applied to max-normalized trajectories of the 1000 most abundant clonotypes. The CD4 or CD8 phenotype of responding clones was assigned using the separately sequenced CD4+ and CD8+ repertoires. TCRdb reworked the public reads: Q25 trimming with fastp, MiXCR clone assembly, productive beta chains retained. Rows matching on CDR3 protein sequence are summarized as one entry with the most common DNA and genes. The authors' filters were not applied to this entry. The sample table holds tens of thousands of distinct CDR3 sequences, of which approximately 13% were seen once. Roughly a quarter of the sample goes to the ten largest clones.

The V and J genes are TRBV7-8 and TRBJ2-1; the junction holds 14 bases that match TRBD2. Sequencing was carried out using PBMCs or a T cell subset sorted from them (not recorded which). The TCR comes from an adult woman who had mild COVID-19 (a few samples of this study predate the infection). The sample titles of this study are shuffled in the database, so cell type and time point are left out; the donor was told from shared clones. The CDR3 amino acid sequence is: CASIGLAGGPRGYNEQFF. The nucleotide sequence reads as follows: TGTGCCAGCATAGGACTAGCGGGGGGCCCTCGGGGGTACAATGAGCAGTTCTTC.